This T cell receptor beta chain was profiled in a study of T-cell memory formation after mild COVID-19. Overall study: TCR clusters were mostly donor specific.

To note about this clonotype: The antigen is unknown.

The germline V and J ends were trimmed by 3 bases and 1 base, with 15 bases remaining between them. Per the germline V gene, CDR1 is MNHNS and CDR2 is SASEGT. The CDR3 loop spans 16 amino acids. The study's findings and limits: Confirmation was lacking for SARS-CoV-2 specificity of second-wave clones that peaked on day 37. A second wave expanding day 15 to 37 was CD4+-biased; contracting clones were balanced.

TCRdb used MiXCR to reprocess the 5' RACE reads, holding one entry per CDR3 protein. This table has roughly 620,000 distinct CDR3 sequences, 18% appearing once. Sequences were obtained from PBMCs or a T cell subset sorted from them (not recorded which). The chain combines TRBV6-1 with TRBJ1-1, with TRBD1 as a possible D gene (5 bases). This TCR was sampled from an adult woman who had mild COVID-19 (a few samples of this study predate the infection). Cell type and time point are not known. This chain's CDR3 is CASSDGGGVENTEAFF. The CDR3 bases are TGTGCCAGCAGTGATGGCGGGGGAGTCGAGAACACTGAAGCTTTCTTT.